Listed here is a single T cell receptor beta chain. The antigen remains undetermined. The entry originates in a study of T cell repertoires in cytomegalovirus infection. TCRdb independently ran MiXCR on the reads; one entry per CDR3 protein. The table lists about 490,000 distinct CDR3 sequences, about 26% of them singletons. Study-level results: HLA-C-restricted CMV-specific TCR beta clonotypes prevailed in the ex vivo response.

Germline-derived CDR1 and CDR2 are MNHEY and SMNVEV (reference sequence). The CDR3 is 15 amino acids. The V and J ends lost 4 bases and 4 bases respectively, with 14 bases between them. V is TRBV27 and J is TRBJ1-5, with D hard to call. The TCR sequence derives from a human donor in good health (CMV status not recorded). Some clones in this sample may be carry-over from other donors' samples. The sample consisted of PBMCs. This CDR3 is CASSSYRALNQPQHF. The CDR3 DNA follows: TGTGCCAGCAGTTCATACCGGGCCCTTAATCAGCCCCAGCATTTT.